Listed here is a single T cell receptor (beta chain). Its specificity is unknown. The germline CDR1 and CDR2 sequences are LGHNA and YSLEER. V lost 5 bases to trimming and J lost 0 bases; unmatched junction nucleotides: 16. This CDR3 has 19 amino acids. The sample originates from a study of shared clonotypes between healthy human individuals. Study conclusions and caveats: For naive CD4 cells, roughly 5% of clonotypes were shared across a few donors. Incompleteness in sorted-subset sequencing, despite large depth, was shown by rarefaction.

Replicate sorted-subset PCRs were loaded with roughly 200 ng DNA, 31,000 or so T cell genomes. Measured with immunoSEQ multiplex PCR; TCRdb has only the in-frame clones, and not every one. The table lists millions of clones, 95% of them singletons, with more than 0.1% in the top ten. Sequencing input: naive CD4+ T cells sorted from blood. Subset reported: CD45RA+ positively selected. The V call is TRBV4-3, the J call TRBJ2-1; 7 bases line up with TRBD2. The source is a man younger than 35 in good health. The CDR3 DNA reads as TGCGCCAGCAGCGCTCGACTAGCAGTCTTTAAAAGCTCCTACAATGAGCAGTTCTTC. It encodes CASSARLAVFKSSYNEQFF.